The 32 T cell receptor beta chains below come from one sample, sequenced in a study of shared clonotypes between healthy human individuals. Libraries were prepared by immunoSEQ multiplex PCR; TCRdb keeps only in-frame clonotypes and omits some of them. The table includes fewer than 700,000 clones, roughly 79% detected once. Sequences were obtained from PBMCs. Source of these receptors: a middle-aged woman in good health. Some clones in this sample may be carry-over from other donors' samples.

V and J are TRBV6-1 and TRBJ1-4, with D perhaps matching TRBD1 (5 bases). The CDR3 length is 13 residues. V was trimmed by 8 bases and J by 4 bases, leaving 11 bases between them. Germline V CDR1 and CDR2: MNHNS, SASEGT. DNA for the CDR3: TGTGCCAGCGGGGCGTTCTTTAATGAAAAACTGTTTTTT. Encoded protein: CASGAFFNEKLFF.

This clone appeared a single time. CDR3 coding DNA: TGCAGCGCGGCCCTAGCCGGGATGAGGGATGAGACCCAGTACTTC. Amino acids: CSAALAGMRDETQYF. The gene calls are TRBV29-1 and TRBJ2-5; D is possibly TRBD2 (5 bases). The CDR3 is 15 residues long. From germline, CDR1 is SQVTM and CDR2 ANQGSEA. Trimming cost V 7 bases and J 5 bases, with 23 bases left between them.

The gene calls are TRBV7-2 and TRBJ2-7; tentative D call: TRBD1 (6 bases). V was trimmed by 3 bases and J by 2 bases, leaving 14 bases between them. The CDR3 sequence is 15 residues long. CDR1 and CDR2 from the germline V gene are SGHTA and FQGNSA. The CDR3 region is CASSFLGQPAYEQYF. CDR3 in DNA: TGTGCCAGCAGCTTTTTGGGACAACCAGCCTACGAGCAGTACTTC.

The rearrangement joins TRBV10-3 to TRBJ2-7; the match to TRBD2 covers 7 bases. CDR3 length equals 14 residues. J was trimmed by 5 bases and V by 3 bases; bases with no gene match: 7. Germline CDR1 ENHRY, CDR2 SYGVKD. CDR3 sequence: CAISEGRETNEQYF. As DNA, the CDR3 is TGTGCCATCAGTGAAGGGCGGGAGACCAACGAGCAGTACTTC.

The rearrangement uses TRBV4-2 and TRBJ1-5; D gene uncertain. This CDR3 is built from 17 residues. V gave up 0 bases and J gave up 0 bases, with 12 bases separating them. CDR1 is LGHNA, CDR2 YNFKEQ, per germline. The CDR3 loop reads CASSQDLGFYSNQPQHF. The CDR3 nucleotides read TGTGCCAGCAGCCAAGATCTGGGATTTTATAGCAATCAGCCCCAGCATTTT.

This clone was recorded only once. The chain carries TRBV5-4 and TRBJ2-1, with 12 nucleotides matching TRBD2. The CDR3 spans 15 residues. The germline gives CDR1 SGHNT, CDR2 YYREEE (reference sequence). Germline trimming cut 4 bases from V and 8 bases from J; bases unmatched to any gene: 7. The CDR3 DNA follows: TGTGCCAGCAGCGTATCTAGCGGGAGGGCCTATGAGCAGTTCTTC. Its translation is CASSVSSGRAYEQFF.

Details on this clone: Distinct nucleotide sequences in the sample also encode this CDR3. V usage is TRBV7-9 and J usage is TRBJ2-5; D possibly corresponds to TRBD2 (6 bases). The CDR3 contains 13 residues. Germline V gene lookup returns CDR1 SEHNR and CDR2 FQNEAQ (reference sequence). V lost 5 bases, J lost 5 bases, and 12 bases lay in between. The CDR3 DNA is TGTGCCAGCAGCCCCACGGGAGTGGAGACCCAGTACTTC. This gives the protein CASSPTGVETQYF.

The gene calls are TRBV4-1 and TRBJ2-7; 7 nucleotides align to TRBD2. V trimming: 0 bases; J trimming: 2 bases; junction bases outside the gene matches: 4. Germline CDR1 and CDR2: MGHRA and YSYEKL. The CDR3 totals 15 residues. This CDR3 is CASSQDVLAPYEQYF. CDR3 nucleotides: TGCGCCAGCAGCCAAGATGTACTAGCGCCCTACGAGCAGTACTTC.

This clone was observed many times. DNA of the CDR3: TGTGCCAGCAGCTTGTCCAAGCGGTCCTCTGGAAACACCATATATTTT. The encoded protein is CASSLSKRSSGNTIYF. The chain uses TRBV5-5 and TRBJ1-3; D unresolved. CDR3 length equals 16 residues. CDR1 is SGHKS and CDR2 is YYEKEE in the germline V gene (reference sequence). Deletions cut 1 base from V and 0 bases from J, with 11 bases between.

The DNA of the CDR3 is TGTGCCAGCAGTTTCGGACAGGGGGCATTAGGCTACACCTTC. Protein sequence: CASSFGQGALGYTF. The rearrangement links TRBV28 to TRBJ1-2; 11 nucleotides align to TRBD1. The CDR3 runs 14 residues. Germline V lookup: CDR1 MDHEN, CDR2 SYDVKM. V lost 3 bases and J lost 8; bases outside the gene matches: 5.

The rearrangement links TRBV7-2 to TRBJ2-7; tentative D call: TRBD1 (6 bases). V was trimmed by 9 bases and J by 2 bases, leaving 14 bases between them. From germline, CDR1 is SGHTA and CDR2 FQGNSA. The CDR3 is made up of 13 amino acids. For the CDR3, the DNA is TGTGCCAGAGGACAGCCCTCAACCTACGAGCAGTACTTC. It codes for CARGQPSTYEQYF. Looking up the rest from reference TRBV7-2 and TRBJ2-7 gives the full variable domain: GAGVSQSPSNKVTEKGKDVELRCDPISGHTALYWYRQSLGQGLEFLIYFQGNSAPDKSGLPSDRFSAERTGGSVSTLTIQRTQQEDSAVYLCARGQPSTYEQYFGPGTRLTVT.

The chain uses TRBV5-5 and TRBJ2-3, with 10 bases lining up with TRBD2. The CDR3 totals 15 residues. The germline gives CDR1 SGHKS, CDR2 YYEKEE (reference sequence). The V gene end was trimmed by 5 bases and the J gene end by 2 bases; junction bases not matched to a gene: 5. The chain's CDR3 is CASSRLAGPTDTQYF. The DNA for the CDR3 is TGTGCCAGCAGTCGACTAGCGGGCCCCACAGATACGCAGTATTTT.

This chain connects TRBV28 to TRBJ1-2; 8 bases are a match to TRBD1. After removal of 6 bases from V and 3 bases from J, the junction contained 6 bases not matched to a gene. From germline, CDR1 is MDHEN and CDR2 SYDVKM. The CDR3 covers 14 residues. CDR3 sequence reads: CASSDRGSHYGYTF. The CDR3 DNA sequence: TGTGCCAGCAGCGACAGGGGTTCACACTATGGCTACACCTTC.

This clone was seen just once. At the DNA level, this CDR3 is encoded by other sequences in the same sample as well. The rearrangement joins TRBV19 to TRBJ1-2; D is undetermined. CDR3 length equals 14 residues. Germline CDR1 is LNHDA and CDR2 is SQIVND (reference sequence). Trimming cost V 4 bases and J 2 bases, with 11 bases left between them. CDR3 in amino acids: CASSNPGINYGYTF. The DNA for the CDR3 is TGTGCCAGTAGTAACCCGGGCATCAACTATGGCTACACCTTC.

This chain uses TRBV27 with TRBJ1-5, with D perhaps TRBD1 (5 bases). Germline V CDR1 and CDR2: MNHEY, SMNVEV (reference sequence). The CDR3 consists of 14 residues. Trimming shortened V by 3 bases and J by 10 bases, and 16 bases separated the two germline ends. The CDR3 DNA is TGTGCCAGCAGTTTGCGGGGGGAAGCCTATCCCCAGCATTTT. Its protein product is CASSLRGEAYPQHF.

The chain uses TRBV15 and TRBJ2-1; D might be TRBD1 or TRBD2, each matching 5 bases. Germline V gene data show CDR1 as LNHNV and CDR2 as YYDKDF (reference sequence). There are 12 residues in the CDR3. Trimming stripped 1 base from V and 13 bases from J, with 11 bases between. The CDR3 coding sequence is TGTGCCACCAGCAGAGCGGGGCCTTACCAGTTCTTC. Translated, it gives CATSRAGPYQFF.

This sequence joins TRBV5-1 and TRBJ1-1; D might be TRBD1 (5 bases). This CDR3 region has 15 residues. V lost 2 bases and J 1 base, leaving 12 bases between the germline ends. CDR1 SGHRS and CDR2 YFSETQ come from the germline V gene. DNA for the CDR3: TGCGCCAGCAGCTTATTGGGGACGGAGAACACTGAAGCTTTCTTT. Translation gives CASSLLGTENTEAFF.

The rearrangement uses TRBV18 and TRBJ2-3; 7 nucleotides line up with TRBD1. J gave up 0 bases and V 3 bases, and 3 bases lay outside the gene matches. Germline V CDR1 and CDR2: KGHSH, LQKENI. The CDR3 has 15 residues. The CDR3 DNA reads TGTGCCAGCTCACCGGACAGGATAAGCACAGATACGCAGTATTTT. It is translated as CASSPDRISTDTQYF.

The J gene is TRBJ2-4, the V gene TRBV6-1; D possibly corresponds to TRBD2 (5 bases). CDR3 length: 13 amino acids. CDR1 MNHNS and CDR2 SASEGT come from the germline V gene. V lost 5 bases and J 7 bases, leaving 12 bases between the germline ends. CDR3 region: CASSPSGGNIQYF. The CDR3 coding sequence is TGTGCCAGCAGTCCCTCAGGCGGGAACATTCAGTACTTC.

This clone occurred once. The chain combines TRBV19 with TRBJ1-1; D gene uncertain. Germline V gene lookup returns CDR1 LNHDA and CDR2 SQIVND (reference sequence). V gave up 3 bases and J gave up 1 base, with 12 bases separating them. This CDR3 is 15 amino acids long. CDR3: CASSMWTLGNTEAFF. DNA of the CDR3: TGTGCCAGTAGTATGTGGACTTTGGGGAACACTGAAGCTTTCTTT.

DNA for the CDR3: TGTGCCAGCAGTTTTTCGGGGGGCAGGCAGCCCCAGCATTTT. Its translation is CASSFSGGRQPQHF. This chain uses TRBV27 with TRBJ1-5; D is possibly TRBD1 (6 bases). The CDR3 contains 14 residues. V gave up 3 bases and J gave up 7 bases, with 13 bases separating them. The germline gives CDR1 MNHEY, CDR2 SMNVEV (reference sequence).

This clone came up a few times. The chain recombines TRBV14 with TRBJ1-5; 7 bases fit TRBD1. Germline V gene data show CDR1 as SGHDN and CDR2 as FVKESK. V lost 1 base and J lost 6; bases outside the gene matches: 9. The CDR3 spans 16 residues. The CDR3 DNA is TGTGCCAGCAGCCAAGCAATCCTCAGGGGGTTTCAGCCCCAGCATTTT. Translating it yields CASSQAILRGFQPQHF.

DNA for the CDR3: TGTGCCAGCAGTGAAGCCACGGGAGGGGATCAGCCCCAGCATTTT. Its protein is CASSEATGGDQPQHF. The chain is built from TRBV6-1 and TRBJ1-5; perhaps TRBD1 as D (5 bases). CDR1 is MNHNS and CDR2 is SASEGT in the germline V gene. The CDR3 extends over 15 amino acids. Between the trimmed V and J ends, which lost 0 bases and 5 bases, there was a span of 11 bases.

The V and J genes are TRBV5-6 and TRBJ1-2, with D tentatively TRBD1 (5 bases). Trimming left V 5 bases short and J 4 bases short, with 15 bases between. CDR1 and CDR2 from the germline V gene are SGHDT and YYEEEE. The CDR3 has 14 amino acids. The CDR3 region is CASRGVGVSYGYTF. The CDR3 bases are TGTGCCAGCAGGGGTGTAGGGGTCTCCTATGGCTACACCTTC. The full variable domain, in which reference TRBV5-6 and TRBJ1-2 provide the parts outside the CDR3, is DAGVTQSPTHLIKTRGQQVTLRCSPKSGHDTVSWYQQALGQGPQFIFQYYEEEERQRGNFPDRFSGHQFPNYSSELNVNALLLGDSALYLCASRGVGVSYGYTFGSGTRLTVV.

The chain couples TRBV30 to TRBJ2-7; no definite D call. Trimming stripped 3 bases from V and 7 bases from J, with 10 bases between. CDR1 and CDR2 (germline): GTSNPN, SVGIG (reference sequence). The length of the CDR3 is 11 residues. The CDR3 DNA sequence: TGTGCCTGGAGCGCTAAGTGGGAGCAGTACTTC. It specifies CAWSAKWEQYF. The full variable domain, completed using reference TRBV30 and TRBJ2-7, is SQTIHQWPATLVQPVGSPLSLECTVEGTSNPNLYWYRQAAGRGLQLLFYSVGIGQISSEVPQNLSASRPQDRQFILSSKKLLLSDSGFYLCAWSAKWEQYFGPGTRLTVT.

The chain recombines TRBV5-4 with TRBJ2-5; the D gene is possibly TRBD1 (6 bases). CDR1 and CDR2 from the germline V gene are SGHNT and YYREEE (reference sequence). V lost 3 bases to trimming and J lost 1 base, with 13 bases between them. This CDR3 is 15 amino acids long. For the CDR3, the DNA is TGTGCCAGCAGCTCCCGGACAGCTATCCAAGAGACCCAGTACTTC. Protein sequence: CASSSRTAIQETQYF.

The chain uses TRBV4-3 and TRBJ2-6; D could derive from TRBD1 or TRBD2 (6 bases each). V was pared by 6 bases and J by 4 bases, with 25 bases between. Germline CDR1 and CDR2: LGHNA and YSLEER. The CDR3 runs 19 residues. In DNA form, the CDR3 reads TGCGCCAGCAGTCGGGGGCCCCTGGCAGATGGTATGGGGGCCAACGTCCTGACTTTC. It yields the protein CASSRGPLADGMGANVLTF.

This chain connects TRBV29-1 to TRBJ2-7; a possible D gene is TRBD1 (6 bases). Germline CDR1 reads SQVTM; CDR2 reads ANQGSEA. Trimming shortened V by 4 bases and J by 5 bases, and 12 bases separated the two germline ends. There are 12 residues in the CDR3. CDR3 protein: CSVVGQGHEQYF. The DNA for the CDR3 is TGCAGCGTTGTTGGGCAGGGGCACGAGCAGTACTTC.

The CDR3 DNA is TGTGCCAGCAGTTACTCTAGGACTAGCTACGAGCAGTACTTC. Protein: CASSYSRTSYEQYF. The rearrangement joins TRBV6-5 to TRBJ2-7; 7 bases map to TRBD2. With 0 bases clipped from V and 3 bases from J, the junction kept 2 bases outside the gene matches. The CDR3 runs to 14 residues. Germline CDR1 MNHEY, CDR2 SVGAGI.

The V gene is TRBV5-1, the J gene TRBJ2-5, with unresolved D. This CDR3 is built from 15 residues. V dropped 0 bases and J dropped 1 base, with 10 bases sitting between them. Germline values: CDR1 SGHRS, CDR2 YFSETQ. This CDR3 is CASSLGAIIQETQYF. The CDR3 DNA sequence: TGCGCCAGCAGCTTGGGGGCCATCATCCAAGAGACCCAGTACTTC.

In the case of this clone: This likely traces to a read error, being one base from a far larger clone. The CDR3: CASAPGQGSLGGYTF. CDR3 DNA: TGTGCCAGCGCGCCGGGGCAGGGCTCCCTAGGTGGCTACACCTTC. This chain uses TRBV2 with TRBJ1-2; TRBD1 is a possible D gene (5 bases). With 8 bases removed from V and 7 bases from J, the gap between germline ends came to 23 bases. CDR3 length equals 15 residues. CDR1 is SNHLY, CDR2 FYNNEI, per germline. Full variable domain (remainder filled in from reference TRBV2 and TRBJ1-2): EPEVTQTPSHQVTQMGQEVILRCVPISNHLYFYWYRQILGQKVEFLVSFYNNEISEKSEIFDDQFSVERPDGSNFTLKIRSTKLEDSAMYFCASAPGQGSLGGYTFGSGTRLTVV.

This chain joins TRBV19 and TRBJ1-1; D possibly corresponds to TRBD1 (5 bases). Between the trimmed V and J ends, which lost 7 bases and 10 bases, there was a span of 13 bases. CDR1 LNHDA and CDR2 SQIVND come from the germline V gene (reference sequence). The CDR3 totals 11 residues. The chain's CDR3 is CASMGPIGAFF. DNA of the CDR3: TGTGCCAGTATGGGGCCAATCGGAGCTTTCTTT.